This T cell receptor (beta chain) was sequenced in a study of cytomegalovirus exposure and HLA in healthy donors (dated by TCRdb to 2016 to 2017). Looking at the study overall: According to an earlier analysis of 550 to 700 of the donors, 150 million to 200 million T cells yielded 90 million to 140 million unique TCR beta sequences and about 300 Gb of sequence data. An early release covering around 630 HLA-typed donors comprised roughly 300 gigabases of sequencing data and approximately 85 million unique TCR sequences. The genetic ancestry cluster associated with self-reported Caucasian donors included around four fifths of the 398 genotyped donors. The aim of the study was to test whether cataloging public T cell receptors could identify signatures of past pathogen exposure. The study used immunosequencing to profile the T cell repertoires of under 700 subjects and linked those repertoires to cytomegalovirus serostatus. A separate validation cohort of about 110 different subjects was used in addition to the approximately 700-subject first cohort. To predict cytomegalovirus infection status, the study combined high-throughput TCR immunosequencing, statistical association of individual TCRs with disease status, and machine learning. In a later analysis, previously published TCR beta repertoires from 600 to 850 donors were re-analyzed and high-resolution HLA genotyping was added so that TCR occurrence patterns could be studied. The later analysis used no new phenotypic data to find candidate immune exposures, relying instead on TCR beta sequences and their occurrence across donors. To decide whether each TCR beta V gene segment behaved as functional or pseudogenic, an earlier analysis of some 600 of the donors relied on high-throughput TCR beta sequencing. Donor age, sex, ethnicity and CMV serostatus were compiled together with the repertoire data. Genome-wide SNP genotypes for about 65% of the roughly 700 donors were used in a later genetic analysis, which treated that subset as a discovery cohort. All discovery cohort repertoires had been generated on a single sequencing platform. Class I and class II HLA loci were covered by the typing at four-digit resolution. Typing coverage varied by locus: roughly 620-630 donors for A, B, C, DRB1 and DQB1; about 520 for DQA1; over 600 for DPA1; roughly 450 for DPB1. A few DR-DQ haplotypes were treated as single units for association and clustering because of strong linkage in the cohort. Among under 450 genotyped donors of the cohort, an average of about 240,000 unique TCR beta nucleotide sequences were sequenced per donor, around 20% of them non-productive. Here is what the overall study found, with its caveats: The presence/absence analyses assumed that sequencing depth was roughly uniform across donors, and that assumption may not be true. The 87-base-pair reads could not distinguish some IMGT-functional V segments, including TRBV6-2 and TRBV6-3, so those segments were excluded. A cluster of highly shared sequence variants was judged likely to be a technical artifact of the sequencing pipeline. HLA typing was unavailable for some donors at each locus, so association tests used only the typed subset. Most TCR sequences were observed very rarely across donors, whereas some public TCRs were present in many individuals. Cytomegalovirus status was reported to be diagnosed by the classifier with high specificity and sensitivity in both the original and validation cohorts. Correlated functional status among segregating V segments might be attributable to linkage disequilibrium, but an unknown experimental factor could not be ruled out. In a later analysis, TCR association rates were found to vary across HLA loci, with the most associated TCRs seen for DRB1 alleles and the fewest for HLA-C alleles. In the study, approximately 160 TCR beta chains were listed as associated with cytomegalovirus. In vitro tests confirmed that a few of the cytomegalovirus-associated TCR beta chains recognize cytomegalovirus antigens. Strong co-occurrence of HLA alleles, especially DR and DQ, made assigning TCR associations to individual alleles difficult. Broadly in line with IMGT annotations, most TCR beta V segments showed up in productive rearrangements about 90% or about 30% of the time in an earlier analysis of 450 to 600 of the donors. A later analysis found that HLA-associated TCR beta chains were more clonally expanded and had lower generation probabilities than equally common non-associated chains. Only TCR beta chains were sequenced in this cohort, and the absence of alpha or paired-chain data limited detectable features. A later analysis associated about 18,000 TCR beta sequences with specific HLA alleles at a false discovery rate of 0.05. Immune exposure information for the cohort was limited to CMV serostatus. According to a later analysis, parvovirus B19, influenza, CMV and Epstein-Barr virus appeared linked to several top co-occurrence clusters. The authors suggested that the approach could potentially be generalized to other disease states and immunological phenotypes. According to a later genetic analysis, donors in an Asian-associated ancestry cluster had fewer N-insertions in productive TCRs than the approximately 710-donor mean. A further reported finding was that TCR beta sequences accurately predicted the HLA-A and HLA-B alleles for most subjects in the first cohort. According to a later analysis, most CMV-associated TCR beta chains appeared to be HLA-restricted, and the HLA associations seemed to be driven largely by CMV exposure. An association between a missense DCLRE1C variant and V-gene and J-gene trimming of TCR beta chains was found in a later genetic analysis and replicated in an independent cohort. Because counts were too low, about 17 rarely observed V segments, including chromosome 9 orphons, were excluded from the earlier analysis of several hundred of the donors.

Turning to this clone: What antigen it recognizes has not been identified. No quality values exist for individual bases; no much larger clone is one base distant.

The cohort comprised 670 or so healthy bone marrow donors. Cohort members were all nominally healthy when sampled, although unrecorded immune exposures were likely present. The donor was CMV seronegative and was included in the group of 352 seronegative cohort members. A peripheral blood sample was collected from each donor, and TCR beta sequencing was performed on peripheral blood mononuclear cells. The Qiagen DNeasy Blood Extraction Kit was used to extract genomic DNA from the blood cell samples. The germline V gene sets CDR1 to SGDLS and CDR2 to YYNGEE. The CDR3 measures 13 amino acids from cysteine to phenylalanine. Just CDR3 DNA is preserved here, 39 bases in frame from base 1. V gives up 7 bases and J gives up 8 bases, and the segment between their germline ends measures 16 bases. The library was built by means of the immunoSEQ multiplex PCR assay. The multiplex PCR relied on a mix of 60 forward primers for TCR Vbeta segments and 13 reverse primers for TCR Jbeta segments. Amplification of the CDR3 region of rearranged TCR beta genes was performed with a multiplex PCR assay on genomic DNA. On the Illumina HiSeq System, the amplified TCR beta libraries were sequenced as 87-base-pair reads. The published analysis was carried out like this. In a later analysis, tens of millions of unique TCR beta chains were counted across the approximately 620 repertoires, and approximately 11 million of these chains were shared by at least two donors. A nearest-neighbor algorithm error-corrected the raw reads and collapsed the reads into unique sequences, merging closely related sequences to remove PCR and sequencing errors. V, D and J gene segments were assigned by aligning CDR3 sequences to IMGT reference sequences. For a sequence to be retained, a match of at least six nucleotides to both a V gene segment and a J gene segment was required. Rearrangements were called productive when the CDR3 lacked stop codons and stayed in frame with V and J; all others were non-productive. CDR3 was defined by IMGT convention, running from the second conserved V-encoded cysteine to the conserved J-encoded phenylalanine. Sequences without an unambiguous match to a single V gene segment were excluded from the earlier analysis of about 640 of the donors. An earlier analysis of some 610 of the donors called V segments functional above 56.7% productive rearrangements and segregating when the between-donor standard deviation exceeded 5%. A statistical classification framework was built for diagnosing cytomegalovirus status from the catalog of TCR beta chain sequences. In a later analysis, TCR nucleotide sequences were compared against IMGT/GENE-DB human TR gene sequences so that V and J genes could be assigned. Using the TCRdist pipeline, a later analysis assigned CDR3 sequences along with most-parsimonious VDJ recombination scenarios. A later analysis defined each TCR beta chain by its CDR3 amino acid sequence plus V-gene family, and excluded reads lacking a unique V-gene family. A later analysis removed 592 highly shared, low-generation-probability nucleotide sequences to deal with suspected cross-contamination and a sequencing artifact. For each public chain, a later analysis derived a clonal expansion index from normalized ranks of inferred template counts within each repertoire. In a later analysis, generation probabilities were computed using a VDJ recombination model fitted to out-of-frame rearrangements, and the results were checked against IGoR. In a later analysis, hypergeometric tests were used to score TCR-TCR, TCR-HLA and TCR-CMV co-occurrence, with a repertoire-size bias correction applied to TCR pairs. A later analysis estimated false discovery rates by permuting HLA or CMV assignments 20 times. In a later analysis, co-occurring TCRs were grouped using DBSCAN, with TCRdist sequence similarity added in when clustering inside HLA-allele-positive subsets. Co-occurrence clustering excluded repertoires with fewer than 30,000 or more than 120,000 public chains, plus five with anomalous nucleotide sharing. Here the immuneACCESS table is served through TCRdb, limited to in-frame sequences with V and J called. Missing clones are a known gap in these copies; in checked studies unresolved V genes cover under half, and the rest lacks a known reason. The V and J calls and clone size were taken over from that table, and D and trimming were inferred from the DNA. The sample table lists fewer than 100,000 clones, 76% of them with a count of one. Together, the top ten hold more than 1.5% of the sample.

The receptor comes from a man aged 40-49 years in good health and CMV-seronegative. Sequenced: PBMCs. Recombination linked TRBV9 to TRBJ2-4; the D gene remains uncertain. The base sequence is TGTGCCAGCGCGGCTTTGGCTGGAGACATTCAGTACTTC. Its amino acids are CASAALAGDIQYF.